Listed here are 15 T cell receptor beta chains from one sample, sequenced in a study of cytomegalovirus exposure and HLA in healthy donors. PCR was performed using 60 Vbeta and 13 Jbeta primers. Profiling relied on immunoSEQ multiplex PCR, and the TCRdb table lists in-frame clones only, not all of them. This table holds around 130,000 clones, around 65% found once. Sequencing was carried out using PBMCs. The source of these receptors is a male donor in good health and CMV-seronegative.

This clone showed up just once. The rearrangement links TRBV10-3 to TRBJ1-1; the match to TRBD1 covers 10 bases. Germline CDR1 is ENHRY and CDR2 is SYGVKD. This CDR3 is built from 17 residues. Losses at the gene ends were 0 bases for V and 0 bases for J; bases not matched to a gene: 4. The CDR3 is CAISESSGQGVNTEAFF. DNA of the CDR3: TGTGCCATCAGTGAGTCTTCCGGACAGGGGGTGAACACTGAAGCTTTCTTT.

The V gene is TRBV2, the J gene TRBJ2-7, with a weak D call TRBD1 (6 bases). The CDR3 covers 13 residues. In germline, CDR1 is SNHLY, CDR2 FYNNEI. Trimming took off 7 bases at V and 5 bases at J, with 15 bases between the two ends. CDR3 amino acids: CASIIGRDNEQYF. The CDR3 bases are TGTGCCAGCATTATCGGCAGGGACAACGAGCAGTACTTC. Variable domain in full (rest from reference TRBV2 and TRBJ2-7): EPEVTQTPSHQVTQMGQEVILRCVPISNHLYFYWYRQILGQKVEFLVSFYNNEISEKSEIFDDQFSVERPDGSNFTLKIRSTKLEDSAMYFCASIIGRDNEQYFGPGTRLTVT.

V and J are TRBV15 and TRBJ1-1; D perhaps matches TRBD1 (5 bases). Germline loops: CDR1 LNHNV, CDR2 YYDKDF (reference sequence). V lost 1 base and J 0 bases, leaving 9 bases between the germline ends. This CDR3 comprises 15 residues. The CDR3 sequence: CATSRGPGLNTEAFF. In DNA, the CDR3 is TGTGCCACCAGCAGAGGACCAGGGTTGAACACTGAAGCTTTCTTT.

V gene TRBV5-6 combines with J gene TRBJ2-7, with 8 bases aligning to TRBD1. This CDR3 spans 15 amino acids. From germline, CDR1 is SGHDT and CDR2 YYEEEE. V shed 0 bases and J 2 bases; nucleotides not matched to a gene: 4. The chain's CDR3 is CASSLAGGPTYEQYF. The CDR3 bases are TGTGCCAGCAGCTTGGCAGGGGGCCCGACCTACGAGCAGTACTTC.

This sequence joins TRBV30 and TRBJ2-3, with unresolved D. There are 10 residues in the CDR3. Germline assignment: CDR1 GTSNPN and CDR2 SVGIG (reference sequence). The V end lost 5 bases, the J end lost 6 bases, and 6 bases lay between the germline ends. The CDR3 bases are TGTGCCTGGGCCGGGGATACGCAGTATTTT. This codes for CAWAGDTQYF.

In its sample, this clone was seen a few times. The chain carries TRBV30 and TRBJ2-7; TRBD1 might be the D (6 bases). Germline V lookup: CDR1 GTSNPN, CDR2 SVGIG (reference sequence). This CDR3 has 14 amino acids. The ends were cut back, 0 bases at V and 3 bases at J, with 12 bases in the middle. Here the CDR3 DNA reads TGTGCCTGGAGTGTAATGGGGGCTAGCTACGAGCAGTACTTC. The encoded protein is CAWSVMGASYEQYF.

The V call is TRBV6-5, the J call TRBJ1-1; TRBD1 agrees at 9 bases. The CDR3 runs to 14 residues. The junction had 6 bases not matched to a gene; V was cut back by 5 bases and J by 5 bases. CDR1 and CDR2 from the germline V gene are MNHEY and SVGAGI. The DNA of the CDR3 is TGTGCCAGCAGTCTTGGACAGGGGTTGACTGAAGCTTTCTTT. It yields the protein CASSLGQGLTEAFF.

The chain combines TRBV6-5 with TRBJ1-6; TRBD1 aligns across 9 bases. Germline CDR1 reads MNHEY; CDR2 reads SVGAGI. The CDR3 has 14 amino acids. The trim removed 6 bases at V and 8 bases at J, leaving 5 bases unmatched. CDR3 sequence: CASRYRGRDSPLHF. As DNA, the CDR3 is TGTGCCAGCAGGTACAGGGGGCGGGATTCACCCCTCCACTTT.

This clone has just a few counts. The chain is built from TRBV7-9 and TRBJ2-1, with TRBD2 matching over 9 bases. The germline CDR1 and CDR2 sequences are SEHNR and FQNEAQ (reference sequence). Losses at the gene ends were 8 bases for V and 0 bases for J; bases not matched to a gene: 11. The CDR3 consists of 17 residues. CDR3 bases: TGTGCCAGCGGGGGGTCGTGGCGGGGGGGCTCCTACAATGAGCAGTTCTTC. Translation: CASGGSWRGGSYNEQFF.

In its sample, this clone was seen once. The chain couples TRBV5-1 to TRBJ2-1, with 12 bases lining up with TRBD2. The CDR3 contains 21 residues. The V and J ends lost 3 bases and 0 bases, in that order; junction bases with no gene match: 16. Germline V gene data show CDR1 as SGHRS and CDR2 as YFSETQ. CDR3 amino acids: CASSWPTGLAGSMSSYNEQFF. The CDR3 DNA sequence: TGCGCCAGCAGCTGGCCCACGGGACTAGCGGGTTCTATGAGCTCCTACAATGAGCAGTTCTTC.

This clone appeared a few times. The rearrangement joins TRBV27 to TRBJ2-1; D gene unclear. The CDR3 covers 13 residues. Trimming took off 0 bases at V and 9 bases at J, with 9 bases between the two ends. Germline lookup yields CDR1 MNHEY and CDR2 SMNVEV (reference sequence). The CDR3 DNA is TGTGCCAGCAGTTTATCGATAAGAGTTGAGCAGTTCTTC. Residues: CASSLSIRVEQFF.

This chain's CDR3 is CASSLDGYRVYEQYF. The DNA of the CDR3 is TGTGCCAGCAGCTTAGATGGGTACAGGGTCTACGAGCAGTACTTC. The rearrangement joins TRBV7-3 to TRBJ2-7; D is possibly TRBD1 (6 bases). The CDR3 totals 15 residues. Germline V gives CDR1 SGHTA, CDR2 FQGTGA. V lost 2 bases and J lost 3, with 14 bases in between.

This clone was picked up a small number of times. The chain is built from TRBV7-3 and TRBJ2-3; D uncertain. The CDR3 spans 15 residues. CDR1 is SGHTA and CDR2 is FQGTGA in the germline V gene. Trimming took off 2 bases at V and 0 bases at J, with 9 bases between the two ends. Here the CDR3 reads CASSLGQFSTDTQYF. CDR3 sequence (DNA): TGTGCCAGCAGCTTAGGGCAGTTTAGCACAGATACGCAGTATTTT.

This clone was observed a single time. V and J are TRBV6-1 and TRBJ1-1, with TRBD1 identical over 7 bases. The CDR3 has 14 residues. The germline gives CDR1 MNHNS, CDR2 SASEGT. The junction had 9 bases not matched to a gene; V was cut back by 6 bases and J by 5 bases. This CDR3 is CASSLTQGRTEAFF. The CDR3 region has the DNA TGTGCCAGCAGCCTCACACAGGGGAGGACTGAAGCTTTCTTT.

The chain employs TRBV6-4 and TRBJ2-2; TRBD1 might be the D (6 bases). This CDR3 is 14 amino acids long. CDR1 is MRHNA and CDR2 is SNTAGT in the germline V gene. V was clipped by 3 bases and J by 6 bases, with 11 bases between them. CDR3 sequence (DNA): TGTGCCAGCAGTGATGTTCCAGGGGCCGGGGAGCTGTTTTTT. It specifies CASSDVPGAGELFF.